Below, 30 T cell receptor beta chains from the same sample are listed, as sequenced in a study of cytomegalovirus exposure and HLA in healthy donors. Researchers ran the PCR with 60 Vbeta and 13 Jbeta primers. Libraries were prepared by immunoSEQ multiplex PCR; TCRdb keeps only in-frame clonotypes and omits some of them. The sample carries around 100,000 clones, around 80% recorded once. The sequencing input was PBMCs. These receptors all stem from a woman aged 18-29 years in good health and CMV-seropositive.

The CDR3 DNA reads as TGTGCCAGCAGCGTAGCATATAAGGATTGGACAGGGCAAATACGCTTCGGCTACACCTTC. Translation: CASSVAYKDWTGQIRFGYTF. The chain couples TRBV9 to TRBJ1-2; 8 bases fit TRBD1. The J segment lost 8 bases and the V segment lost 0 bases, leaving 24 bases of the junction unmatched. The CDR3 runs to 20 residues. Germline V gene lookup returns CDR1 SGDLS and CDR2 YYNGEE.

This chain joins TRBV12-5 and TRBJ2-2; perhaps TRBD1 as D (6 bases). This CDR3 comprises 19 residues. Per the germline V gene, CDR1 is LGHNT and CDR2 is FRNRAP. Trimming left V 0 bases short and J 2 bases short, with 19 bases between. Here the CDR3 reads CASGLVLDGTTYNTGELFF. CDR3 nucleotides: TGTGCTAGTGGTTTGGTACTGGACGGGACAACTTATAACACCGGGGAGCTGTTTTTT. Full variable domain (rest looked up from reference TRBV12-5 and TRBJ2-2): DARVTQTPRHKVTEMGQEVTMRCQPILGHNTVFWYRQTMMQGLELLAYFRNRAPLDDSGMPKDRFSAEMPDATLATLKIQPSEPRDSAVYFCASGLVLDGTTYNTGELFFGEGSRLTVL.

The V and J genes are TRBV27 and TRBJ2-1, with 9 bases aligning to TRBD2. V was pared by 5 bases and J by 7 bases, with 12 bases of the junction left unmatched. Germline V lookup: CDR1 MNHEY, CDR2 SMNVEV (reference sequence). CDR3 size: 16 residues. In DNA form, the CDR3 reads TGTGCCAGCAGTCAACGCAGGGCAAGCGGGAGGAATGAGCAGTTCTTC. This gives the protein CASSQRRASGRNEQFF.

The DNA for the CDR3 is TGTGCCAGCAGCCAAGATTCGGCGGGAGGGTCACAAGAGACCCAGTACTTC. Translating gives CASSQDSAGGSQETQYF. The chain links TRBV4-2 to TRBJ2-5, with 9 bases identical to TRBD2. Germline V gives CDR1 LGHNA, CDR2 YNFKEQ. Trimming at V came to 0 bases and at J to 2 bases, leaving 7 bases not matched to a gene. The CDR3 is 17 amino acids.

The chain carries TRBV7-2 and TRBJ2-1; D possibly corresponds to TRBD2 (5 bases). The V and J ends lost 1 base and 9 bases respectively, with 16 bases between them. The CDR3 sequence is 15 residues long. Germline assignment: CDR1 SGHTA and CDR2 FQGNSA. The CDR3, as DNA: TGTGCCAGCAGCTTAGTTTGGGGAGCCGAGAGTGAGCAGTTCTTC. This sequence encodes CASSLVWGAESEQFF.

The chain recombines TRBV7-9 with TRBJ1-1, with D possibly TRBD1 on 6 matching bases. The CDR3 is 15 amino acids. Germline CDR1 is SEHNR and CDR2 is FQNEAQ (reference sequence). The ends were cut back, 1 base at V and 1 base at J, with 10 bases in the middle. The DNA for the CDR3 is TGTGCCAGCAGCTTAGAGGGGGTCTGGAACACTGAAGCTTTCTTT. This gives the protein CASSLEGVWNTEAFF. Drawing the rest from reference TRBV7-9 and TRBJ1-1, the complete variable domain is DTGVSQNPRHKITKRGQNVTFRCDPISEHNRLYWYRQTLGQGPEFLTYFQNEAQLEKSRLLSDRFSAERPKGSFSTLEIQRTEQGDSAMYLCASSLEGVWNTEAFFGQGTRLTVV.

The chain joins TRBV7-9 to TRBJ1-2, with 9 bases aligning to TRBD1. CDR3 length: 15 residues. Germline CDR1 SEHNR, CDR2 FQNEAQ (reference sequence). V lost 2 bases and J lost 2; bases outside the gene matches: 3. CDR3 in amino acids: CASSLWTGENYGYTF. DNA for the CDR3: TGTGCCAGCAGCTTATGGACAGGGGAGAACTATGGCTACACCTTC.

The chain employs TRBV2 and TRBJ1-1; D might be TRBD1 (5 bases). Germline CDR1 is SNHLY and CDR2 is FYNNEI. The CDR3 spans 15 residues. V was shortened by 6 bases and J by 1 base, with 15 bases between the two germline ends. The CDR3 DNA sequence: TGTGCCAGCAGATACGACAGTCGGCGGAACACTGAAGCTTTCTTT. This codes for CASRYDSRRNTEAFF.

This clone was counted only a few times. The chain employs TRBV9 and TRBJ2-1; D is undetermined. The CDR3 has 13 amino acids. The germline V and J ends were trimmed by 0 bases and 7 bases, with 8 bases remaining between them. Germline CDR1 and CDR2: SGDLS and YYNGEE. Written as DNA, the CDR3 is TGTGCCAGCAGCGTAGGGGCTTGGAATGAGCAGTTCTTC. Its translation: CASSVGAWNEQFF.

The J gene is TRBJ1-1, the V gene TRBV5-1; the D gene is possibly TRBD1 (5 bases). This CDR3 is 15 amino acids long. The ends were cut back, 0 bases at V and 1 base at J, with 10 bases in the middle. Germline CDR1 is SGHRS and CDR2 is YFSETQ. The CDR3 nucleotides read TGCGCCAGCAGCTTGGTCCCGGGGGGGAACACTGAAGCTTTCTTT. Protein sequence: CASSLVPGGNTEAFF. Using reference TRBV5-1 and TRBJ1-1 for the parts outside the CDR3, the full variable domain is KAGVTQTPRYLIKTRGQQVTLSCSPISGHRSVSWYQQTPGQGLQFLFEYFSETQRNKGNFPGRFSGRQFSNSRSEMNVSTLELGDSALYLCASSLVPGGNTEAFFGQGTRLTVV.

This rearrangement joins TRBV28 to TRBJ2-3; 7 nucleotides line up with TRBD1. The CDR3 is made up of 16 amino acids. V dropped 5 bases and J dropped 4; count of bases not matched to a gene: 12. Germline lookup yields CDR1 MDHEN and CDR2 SYDVKM. The CDR3 DNA follows: TGTGCCAGCAGTCCCGACAGGGACATAAGGGCAGATACGCAGTATTTT. Its translation: CASSPDRDIRADTQYF.

The rearrangement uses TRBV5-6 and TRBJ1-3; D not resolved. The CDR3 totals 14 residues. V dropped 1 base and J dropped 2 bases, with 7 bases sitting between them. In germline, CDR1 is SGHDT, CDR2 YYEEEE. CDR3 protein: CASSLYLAGNTIYF. For the CDR3, the DNA is TGTGCCAGCAGCTTGTACTTGGCTGGAAACACCATATATTTT.

The V gene is TRBV19, the J gene TRBJ1-1; D gene uncertain. The ends were cut back, 1 base at V and 5 bases at J, with 8 bases in the middle. Germline CDR1 and CDR2: LNHDA and SQIVND (reference sequence). CDR3 length: 13 amino acids. The DNA for the CDR3 is TGTGCCAGTAGTATAGCTACGGGGACTGAAGCTTTCTTT. Amino acid sequence: CASSIATGTEAFF.

Of note for this clone: This same CDR3 is encoded by further DNA sequences in the sample. The rearrangement uses TRBV5-1 and TRBJ2-2, with D maybe TRBD2 (6 bases). This CDR3 is 16 amino acids long. The germline V gene encodes CDR1 SGHRS and CDR2 YFSETQ. V was shortened by 4 bases and J by 4 bases, with 17 bases between the two germline ends. The CDR3 coding sequence is TGCGCCAGCAGCCTGTGGACACCCGGGGGCACCGGGGAGCTGTTTTTT. Protein product: CASSLWTPGGTGELFF.

This clone was seen only once. The rearrangement links TRBV6-4 to TRBJ2-1, with 12 bases that match TRBD2. This CDR3 contains 15 residues. J was trimmed by 8 bases and V by 6 bases; bases with no gene match: 8. The germline gives CDR1 MRHNA, CDR2 SNTAGT. The CDR3 coding sequence is TGTGCCAGCAGCCTCCTAGCGGGAGGGCGGGATGAGCAGTTCTTC. Protein sequence: CASSLLAGGRDEQFF.

The chain employs TRBV4-1 and TRBJ2-2; 9 bases fit TRBD2. The CDR3 loop spans 17 amino acids. Germline assignment: CDR1 MGHRA and CDR2 YSYEKL. V lost 1 base to trimming and J lost 7 bases; unmatched junction nucleotides: 10. The CDR3 DNA sequence: TGCGCCAGCAGCCAAGGAGGGGCGGGGGGGCTCGACGGGGAGCTGTTTTTT. As protein: CASSQGGAGGLDGELFF.

The rearrangement joins TRBV7-9 to TRBJ2-3; 7 bases are a match to TRBD1. After removal of 5 bases from V and 6 bases from J, the junction contained 5 bases not matched to a gene. Per germline, CDR1 SEHNR and CDR2 FQNEAQ (reference sequence). The CDR3 sequence is 13 residues long. The CDR3 protein is CASSVGTADTQYF. CDR3 DNA: TGTGCCAGCAGCGTCGGGACAGCCGATACGCAGTATTTT.

The genes are TRBV7-7 and TRBJ2-5, with D maybe TRBD2 (6 bases). CDR3 size: 15 residues. Germline-derived CDR1 and CDR2 are SSHAT and FNYEAQ (reference sequence). V was clipped by 4 bases and J by 3 bases, with 15 bases between them. The CDR3 nucleotides read TGTGCCAGCAGCTCCTGGACGGGGGTCGAAGAGACCCAGTACTTC. Translated: CASSSWTGVEETQYF. The full variable domain, rest sourced from reference TRBV7-7 and TRBJ2-5, is GAGVSQSPRYKVTKRGQDVTLRCDPISSHATLYWYQQALGQGPEFLTYFNYEAQPDKSGLPSDRFSAERPEGSISTLTIQRTEQRDSAMYRCASSSWTGVEETQYFGPGTRLLVL.

The chain links TRBV10-3 to TRBJ1-1; a weak D match, TRBD1 (6 bases). Germline values: CDR1 ENHRY, CDR2 SYGVKD. V was pared by 8 bases and J by 2 bases, with 15 bases between. CDR3 size: 14 residues. The CDR3: CAIQGGALNTEAFF. CDR3 DNA: TGTGCCATCCAAGGGGGGGCCCTAAACACTGAAGCTTTCTTT.

The chain links TRBV28 to TRBJ2-1; TRBD2 aligns across 8 bases. Trimming took 2 bases from V and 8 from J; bases not matched to a gene: 8. Germline V gene data show CDR1 as MDHEN and CDR2 as SYDVKM. The CDR3 length is 15 residues. DNA of the CDR3: TGTGCCAGCAGTTTAGGCCGGACGGGGGGGCATGAGCAGTTCTTC. Its protein is CASSLGRTGGHEQFF. The full variable domain, with the rest looked up from reference TRBV28 and TRBJ2-1, is DVKVTQSSRYLVKRTGEKVFLECVQDMDHENMFWYRQDPGLGLRLIYFSYDVKMKEKGDIPEGYSVSREKKERFSLILESASTNQTSMYLCASSLGRTGGHEQFFGPGTRLTVL.

The gene calls are TRBV6-6 and TRBJ2-1; a weak D match, TRBD2 (6 bases). CDR1 MNHNY and CDR2 SVGAGI come from the germline V gene (reference sequence). Trimming stripped 5 bases from V and 4 bases from J, with 9 bases between. The CDR3 is made up of 13 amino acids. The chain's CDR3 is CASSRRGYNEQFF. The CDR3 DNA follows: TGTGCCAGCAGTCGGCGGGGTTACAATGAGCAGTTCTTC.

The rearrangement joins TRBV9 to TRBJ2-1; the match to TRBD2 covers 10 bases. Germline V gene sequence: CDR1 SGDLS, CDR2 YYNGEE. J gave up 4 bases and V 0 bases, and 4 bases lay outside the gene matches. This CDR3 has 16 residues. The CDR3 region has the DNA TGTGCCAGCAGCGTAGTAGCTAGCGGGGGATACAATGAGCAGTTCTTC. Amino acids: CASSVVASGGYNEQFF.

CDR3 bases: TGTGCCAGCAGCGTAGTCCCAGGGGAATTGGGAAACACCATATATTTT. Its translation is CASSVVPGELGNTIYF. The genes are TRBV9 and TRBJ1-3, with D maybe TRBD1 (6 bases). The CDR3 runs 16 residues. The V gene lost 0 bases and the J gene lost 4 bases, with 14 bases spanning the gap. CDR1 is SGDLS and CDR2 is YYNGEE in the germline V gene.

This chain joins TRBV18 and TRBJ2-2; 9 nucleotides align to TRBD2. The CDR3 consists of 16 residues. J was trimmed by 3 bases and V by 4 bases; bases with no gene match: 6. Germline V gene data show CDR1 as KGHSH and CDR2 as LQKENI. CDR3 bases: TGTGCCAGCTCACAGGCGGGGGGGCCTGACACCGGGGAGCTGTTTTTT. It specifies CASSQAGGPDTGELFF.

The chain joins TRBV2 to TRBJ2-7, with 12 positions matching TRBD2. This CDR3 has 16 residues. The V and J ends lost 6 bases and 2 bases, in that order; junction bases with no gene match: 8. Germline V gene data show CDR1 as SNHLY and CDR2 as FYNNEI. The CDR3 loop is CASRPGTSGLPYEQYF. As DNA, the CDR3 is TGTGCCAGCAGACCCGGGACTAGCGGGCTTCCCTACGAGCAGTACTTC.

This clone was detected only once. This chain uses TRBV4-1 with TRBJ1-5; D is possibly TRBD1 (5 bases). The V and J ends lost 4 bases and 7 bases respectively, with 17 bases between them. In germline, CDR1 is MGHRA, CDR2 YSYEKL. This CDR3 is built from 15 residues. CDR3 loop: CASSRLGRDDQPQHF. CDR3 bases: TGCGCCAGCAGCCGCCTGGGCAGGGATGACCAGCCCCAGCATTTT.

Only one count was recorded for this clone. The chain recombines TRBV11-1 with TRBJ1-2; TRBD1 aligns across 7 bases. Per germline, CDR1 SGHAT and CDR2 FQDESV (reference sequence). This CDR3 contains 15 residues. V lost 2 bases, J lost 5 bases, and 8 bases stayed unmatched. DNA for the CDR3: TGTGCCAGCAGCTTAATCCAGGGGGACATTTATGGCTACACCTTC. This sequence encodes CASSLIQGDIYGYTF.

V is TRBV5-1 and J is TRBJ2-3, with a tentative D call TRBD1 (6 bases). V lost 1 base and J 4 bases, leaving 13 bases between the germline ends. CDR1 is SGHRS, CDR2 YFSETQ, per germline. This CDR3 region has 15 residues. The CDR3 coding sequence is TGCGCCAGCAGCTTGCAGGGGATTGGCGCAGATACGCAGTATTTT. It specifies CASSLQGIGADTQYF.

This rearrangement joins TRBV19 to TRBJ1-2; 8 nucleotides align to TRBD1. The germline CDR1 and CDR2 sequences are LNHDA and SQIVND (reference sequence). This CDR3 is built from 15 residues. Losses at the gene ends were 4 bases for V and 4 bases for J; bases not matched to a gene: 8. The CDR3 spells CASSTRTGLVYGYTF. The CDR3 nucleotides read TGTGCCAGTAGTACGAGGACAGGGCTCGTCTATGGCTACACCTTC.

This clone was observed a single time. The V and J genes are TRBV4-1 and TRBJ2-6; D gene uncertain. CDR3 size: 15 residues. The germline V gene has CDR1 MGHRA and CDR2 YSYEKL. Between the trimmed V and J ends, which lost 1 base and 0 bases, there was a span of 4 bases. CDR3 residues: CASSQVNSGANVLTF. In DNA, the CDR3 is TGCGCCAGCAGCCAAGTAAACTCTGGGGCCAACGTCCTGACTTTC.